The entry below gives a single T cell receptor (beta chain) sequence along with its context. These data are taken from a study of blood T cell repertoires in COVID-19. Study summary: Acute and convalescent COVID-19 specimens originated in the United States, Italy and Spain. The cDNA or gDNA used as material had been derived from T cells, B-cell-depleted T cells, or PBMCs.

In the original processing: The assay estimated nucleated cells by amplifying reference gene primers. Sequencing used immunoSEQ multiplex PCR; TCRdb keeps in-frame clones, though not all of them. V, J and clone size were drawn from that table, and D and trimming were deduced from the DNA. The sample lists about 160,000 clones, 60% to 85% occurring once. V was trimmed by 4 bases and J by 6 bases, leaving 11 bases between them. Germline V gene sequence: CDR1 LGHDT, CDR2 YNNKEL (reference sequence). CDR3 length equals 13 residues. This clonotype was obtained from a man in his sixties or seventies with acute or convalescent COVID-19. The sample taken for sequencing was peripheral blood. This chain connects TRBV3-1 (or the pseudogene TRBV3-2) to TRBJ2-3, with D hard to call. The CDR3, as DNA: TGTGCCAGCAGCCCGTCCCTCGTTGATACGCAGTATTTT. Translating it yields CASSPSLVDTQYF.